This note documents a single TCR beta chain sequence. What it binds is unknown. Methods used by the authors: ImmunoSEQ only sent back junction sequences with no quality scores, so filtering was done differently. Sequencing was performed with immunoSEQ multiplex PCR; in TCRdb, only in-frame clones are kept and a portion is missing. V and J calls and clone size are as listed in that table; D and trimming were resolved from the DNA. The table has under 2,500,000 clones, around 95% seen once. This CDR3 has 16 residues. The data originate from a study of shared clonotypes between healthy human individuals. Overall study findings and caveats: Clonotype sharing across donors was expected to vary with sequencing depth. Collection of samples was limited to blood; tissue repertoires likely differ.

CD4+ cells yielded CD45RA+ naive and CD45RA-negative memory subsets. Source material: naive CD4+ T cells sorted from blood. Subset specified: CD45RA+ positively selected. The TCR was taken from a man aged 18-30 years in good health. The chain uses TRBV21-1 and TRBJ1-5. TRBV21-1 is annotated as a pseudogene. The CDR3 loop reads CASSKVKGMGNQPQHF. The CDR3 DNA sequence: TGTGCCAGCAGCAAAGTAAAAGGGATGGGCAATCAGCCCCAGCATTTT.